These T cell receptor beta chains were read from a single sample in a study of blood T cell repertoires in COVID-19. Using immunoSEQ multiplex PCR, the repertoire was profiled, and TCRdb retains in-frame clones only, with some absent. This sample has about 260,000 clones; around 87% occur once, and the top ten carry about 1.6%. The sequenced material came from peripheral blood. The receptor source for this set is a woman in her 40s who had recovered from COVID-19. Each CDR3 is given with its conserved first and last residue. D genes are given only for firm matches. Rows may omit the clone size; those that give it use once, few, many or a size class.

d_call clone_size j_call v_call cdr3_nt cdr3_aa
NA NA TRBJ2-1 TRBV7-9 TGTGCCAGCAGCTTAGGCAGGGTTGAGCAGTTCTTC CASSLGRVEQFF
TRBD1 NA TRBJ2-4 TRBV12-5 TGTGCTAGTGGCCCTGGGACAGTGGCCAAAAACATTCAGTACTTC CASGPGTVAKNIQYF
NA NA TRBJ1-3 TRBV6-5 TGTGCCAGCAGGCAGGCCCTGCGTGGAAACACCATATATTTT CASRQALRGNTIYF
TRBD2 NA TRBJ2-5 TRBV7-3 TGTGCCAGCAGCTTCACCGGACTAGCGGGGAAGGGAACCCAAGAGACCCAGTACTTC CASSFTGLAGKGTQETQYF
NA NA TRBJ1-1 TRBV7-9 TGTGCCAGCCAATTTTTGGGCGGGACGACTGAAGCTTTCTTT CASQFLGGTTEAFF
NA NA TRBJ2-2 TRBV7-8 TGTGCCACTCTTCGGGGAGGGGAGCTGTTTTTT CATLRGGELFF
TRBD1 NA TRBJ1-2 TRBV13 TGTGCCAGCAGCTCGGACAGGGTGTATGGCTACACCTTC CASSSDRVYGYTF
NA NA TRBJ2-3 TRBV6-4 TGTGCCAGCAGTGCTTCGGGGACAGATACGCAGTATTTT CASSASGTDTQYF
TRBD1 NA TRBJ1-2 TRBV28 TGTGCCAGCAGCAGGGGGACAGGGTATGCGGGCTACACCTTC CASSRGTGYAGYTF
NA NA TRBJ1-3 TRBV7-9 TGTGCCAGCAGCTTAGCGCTCTCAGGGCTTGGAAACACCATATATTTT CASSLALSGLGNTIYF
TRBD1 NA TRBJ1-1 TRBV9 TGTGCCAGCAGGCCGACCCTCGGGACAGGGAACACTGAAGCTTTCTTT CASRPTLGTGNTEAFF
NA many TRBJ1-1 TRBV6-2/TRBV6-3 TGTGCCAGCAGTTACTCAGGCGGGGGAGCCCGAGCTTTCTTT CASSYSGGGARAFF
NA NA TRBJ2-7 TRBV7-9 TGTGCCAGCAGCCCGACAGTGGCCGTGGTGCAGTACTTC CASSPTVAVVQYF
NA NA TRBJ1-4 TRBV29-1 TGCAGCGTTCCCGGGGTAAATGAAAAACTGTTTTTT CSVPGVNEKLFF
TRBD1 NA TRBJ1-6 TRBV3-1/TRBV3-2 TGTGCCAGCAGCTCCGGGGACAGGGAAGTCTCACCCCTCCACTTT CASSSGDREVSPLHF
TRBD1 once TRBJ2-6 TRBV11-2 TGTGCCAGCAGCCTCCGGGACAGGGGGGAATCTGGGGCCAACGTCCTGACTTTC CASSLRDRGESGANVLTF
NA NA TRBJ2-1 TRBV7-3 TGTGCCAGCAGTCAGGGGCCAGGGGCCTACAATGAGCAGTTCTTC CASSQGPGAYNEQFF
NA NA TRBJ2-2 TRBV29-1 TGCAGCGTCCAAATCACCGGGGAGCTGTTTTTT CSVQITGELFF
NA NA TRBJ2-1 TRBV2 TGTGCCAGCAGGGGGGGACGGGTGAACGGGGATGAGCAGTTCTTC CASRGGRVNGDEQFF
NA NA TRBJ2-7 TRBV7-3 TGTGCCAGCAGCTTAGGGGGGGCCGAGCAGTACTTC CASSLGGAEQYF
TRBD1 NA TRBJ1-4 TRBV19 TGTGCCAGTAGTATTGTGGCAGGGGGTCCGACTAATGAAAAACTGTTTTTT CASSIVAGGPTNEKLFF
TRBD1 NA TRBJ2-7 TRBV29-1 TGCAGCGTCGGGGGGGACAGGGGGCTCTACGAGCAGTACTTC CSVGGDRGLYEQYF
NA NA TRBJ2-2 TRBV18 TGTGCCAGCTCACCCCGACAGGGAGGCACCGGGGAGCTGTTTTTT CASSPRQGGTGELFF
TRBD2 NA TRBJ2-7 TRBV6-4 TGTGCCAGCGGCTTAGCGGGGGGGCCTTCAAAGGAGCAGTACTTC CASGLAGGPSKEQYF